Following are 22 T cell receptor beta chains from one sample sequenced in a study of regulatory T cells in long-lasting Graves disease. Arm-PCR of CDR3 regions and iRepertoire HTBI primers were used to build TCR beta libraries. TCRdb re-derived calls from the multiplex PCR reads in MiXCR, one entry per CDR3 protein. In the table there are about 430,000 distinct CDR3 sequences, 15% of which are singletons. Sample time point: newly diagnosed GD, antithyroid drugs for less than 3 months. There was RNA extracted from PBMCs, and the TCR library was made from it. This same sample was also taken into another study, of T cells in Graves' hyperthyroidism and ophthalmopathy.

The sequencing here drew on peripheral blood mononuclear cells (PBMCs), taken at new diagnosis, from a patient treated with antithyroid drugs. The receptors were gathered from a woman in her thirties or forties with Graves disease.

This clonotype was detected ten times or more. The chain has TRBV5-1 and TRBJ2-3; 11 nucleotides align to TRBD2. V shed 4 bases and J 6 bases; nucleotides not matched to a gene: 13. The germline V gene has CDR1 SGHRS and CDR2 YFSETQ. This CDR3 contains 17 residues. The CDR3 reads CASSPSGTSGPLDTQYF. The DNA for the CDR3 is TGCGCCAGCAGCCCTTCCGGGACTAGCGGCCCGCTGGATACGCAGTATTTT.

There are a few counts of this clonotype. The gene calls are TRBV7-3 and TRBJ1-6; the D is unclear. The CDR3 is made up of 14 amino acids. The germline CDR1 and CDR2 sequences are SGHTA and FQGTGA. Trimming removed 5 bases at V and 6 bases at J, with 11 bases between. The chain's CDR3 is CASSRIGGNSPLHF. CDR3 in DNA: TGTGCCAGCAGCCGGATTGGCGGTAATTCACCCCTCCACTTT.

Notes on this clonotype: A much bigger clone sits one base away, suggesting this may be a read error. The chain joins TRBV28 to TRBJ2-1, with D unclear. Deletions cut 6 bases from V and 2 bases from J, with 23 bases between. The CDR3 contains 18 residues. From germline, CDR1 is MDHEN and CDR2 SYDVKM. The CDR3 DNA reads TGTGCCAGCAGCTCCGCCTTACCGCACTTAAGCCCCTACAATGAGCAGTTCTTC. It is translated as CASSSALPHLSPYNEQFF.

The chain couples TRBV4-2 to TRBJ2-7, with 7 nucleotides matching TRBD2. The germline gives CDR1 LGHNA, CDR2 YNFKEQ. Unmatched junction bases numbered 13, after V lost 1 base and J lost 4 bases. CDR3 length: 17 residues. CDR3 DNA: TGTGCCAGCAGCCAAGTAGGGATCCGGGGGGATTCTTACGAGCAGTACTTC. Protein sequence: CASSQVGIRGDSYEQYF.

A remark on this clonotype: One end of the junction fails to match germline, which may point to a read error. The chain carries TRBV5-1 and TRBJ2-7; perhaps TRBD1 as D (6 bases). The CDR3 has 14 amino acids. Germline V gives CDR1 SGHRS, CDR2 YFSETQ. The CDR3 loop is CTSSLEPGEYEQYF. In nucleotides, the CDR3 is TGCACCAGCAGCTTGGAACCAGGGGAATACGAGCAGTACTTC.

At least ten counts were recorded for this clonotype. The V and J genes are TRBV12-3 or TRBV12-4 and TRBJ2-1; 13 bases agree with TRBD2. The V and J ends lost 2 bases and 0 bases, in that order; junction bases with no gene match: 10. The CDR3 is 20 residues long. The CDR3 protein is CASSLRLAGGPQRSYNEQFF. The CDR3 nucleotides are TGTGCCAGCAGTTTAAGACTAGCGGGAGGTCCCCAGCGCTCCTACAATGAGCAGTTCTTC.

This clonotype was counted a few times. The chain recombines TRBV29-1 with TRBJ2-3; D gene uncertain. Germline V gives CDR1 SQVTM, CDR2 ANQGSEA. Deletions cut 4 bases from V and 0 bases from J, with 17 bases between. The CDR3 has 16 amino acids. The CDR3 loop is CSVVPTQARSTDTQYF. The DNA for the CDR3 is TGCAGCGTTGTGCCAACCCAGGCACGAAGCACAGATACGCAGTATTTT.

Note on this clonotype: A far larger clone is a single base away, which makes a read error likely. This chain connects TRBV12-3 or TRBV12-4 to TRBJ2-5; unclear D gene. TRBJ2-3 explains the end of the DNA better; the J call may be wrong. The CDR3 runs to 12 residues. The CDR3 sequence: CASSWTEQRQYF. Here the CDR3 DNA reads TGTGCCAGCAGTTGGACGGAGCAGCGGCAGTATTTT.

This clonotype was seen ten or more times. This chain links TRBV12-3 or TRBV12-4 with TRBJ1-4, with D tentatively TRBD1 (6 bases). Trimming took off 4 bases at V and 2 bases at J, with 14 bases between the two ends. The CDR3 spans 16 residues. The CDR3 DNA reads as TGTGCCAGCAGTTGGGGGCAAGGGGGTACTAATGAAAAACTGTTTTTT. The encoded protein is CASSWGQGGTNEKLFF.

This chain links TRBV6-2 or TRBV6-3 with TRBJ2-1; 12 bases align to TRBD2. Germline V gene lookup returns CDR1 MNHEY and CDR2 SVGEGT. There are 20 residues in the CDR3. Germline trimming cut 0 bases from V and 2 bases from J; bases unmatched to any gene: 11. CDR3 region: CASSYSKGRLAGVAYNEQFF. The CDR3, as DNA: TGTGCCAGCAGTTACTCGAAAGGAAGACTAGCGGGAGTCGCCTACAATGAGCAGTTCTTC.

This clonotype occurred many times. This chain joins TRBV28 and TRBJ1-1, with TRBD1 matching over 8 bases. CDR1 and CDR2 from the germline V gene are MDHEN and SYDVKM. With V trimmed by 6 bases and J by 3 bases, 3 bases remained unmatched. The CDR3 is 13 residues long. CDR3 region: CASSPTGDTEAFF. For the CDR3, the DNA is TGTGCCAGCAGCCCGACAGGGGACACTGAAGCTTTCTTT.

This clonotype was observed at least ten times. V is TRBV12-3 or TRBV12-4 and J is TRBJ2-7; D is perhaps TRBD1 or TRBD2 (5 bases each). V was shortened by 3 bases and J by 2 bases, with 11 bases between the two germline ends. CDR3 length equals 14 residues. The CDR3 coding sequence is TGTGCCAGCAGTTTCCCGGGGACCCCCTACGAGCAGTACTTC. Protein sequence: CASSFPGTPYEQYF.

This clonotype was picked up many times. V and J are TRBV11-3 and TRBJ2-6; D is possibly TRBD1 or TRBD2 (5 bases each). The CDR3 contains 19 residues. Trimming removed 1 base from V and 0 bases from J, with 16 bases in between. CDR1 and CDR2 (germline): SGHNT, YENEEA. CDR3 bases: TGTGCCAGCAGCTTAGTGCTTGGGGACCGTTACTCTGGGGCCAACGTCCTGACTTTC. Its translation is CASSLVLGDRYSGANVLTF.

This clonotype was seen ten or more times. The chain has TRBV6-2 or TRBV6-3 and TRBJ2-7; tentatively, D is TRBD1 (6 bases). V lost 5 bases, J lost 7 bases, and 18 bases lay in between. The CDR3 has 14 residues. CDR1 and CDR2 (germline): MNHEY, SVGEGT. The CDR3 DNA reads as TGTGCCAGCAGTGCAGAACAGGGCTCGGGGGAGCAGTACTTC. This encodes CASSAEQGSGEQYF.

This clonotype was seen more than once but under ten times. In DNA, the CDR3 is TGCAGCGTTGGGGTAGCGGGAGGGGCCGGGGAGCTGTTTTTT. Its protein product is CSVGVAGGAGELFF. The chain links TRBV29-1 to TRBJ2-2, with 11 nucleotides matching TRBD2. This CDR3 is built from 14 residues. Germline CDR1 is SQVTM and CDR2 is ANQGSEA. The trim removed 4 bases at V and 6 bases at J, leaving 4 bases unmatched.

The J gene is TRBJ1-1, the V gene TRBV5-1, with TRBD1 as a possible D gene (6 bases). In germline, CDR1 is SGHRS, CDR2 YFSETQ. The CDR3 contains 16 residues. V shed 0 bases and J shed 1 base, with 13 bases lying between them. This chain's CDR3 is CASSLALDSKNTEAFF. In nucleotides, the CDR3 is TGCGCCAGCAGCTTGGCCTTGGACAGCAAGAACACTGAAGCTTTCTTT.

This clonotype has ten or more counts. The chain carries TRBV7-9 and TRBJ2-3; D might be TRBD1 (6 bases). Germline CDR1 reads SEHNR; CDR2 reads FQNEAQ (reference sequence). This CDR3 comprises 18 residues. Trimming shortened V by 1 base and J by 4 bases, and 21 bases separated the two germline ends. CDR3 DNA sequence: TGTGCCAGCAGCTTAGTTTTCGGCAGGGGCATTGACGCAGATACGCAGTATTTT. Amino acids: CASSLVFGRGIDADTQYF. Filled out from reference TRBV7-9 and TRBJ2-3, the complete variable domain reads DTGVSQNPRHKITKRGQNVTFRCDPISEHNRLYWYRQTLGQGPEFLTYFQNEAQLEKSRLLSDRFSAERPKGSFSTLEIQRTEQGDSAMYLCASSLVFGRGIDADTQYFGPGTRLTVL.

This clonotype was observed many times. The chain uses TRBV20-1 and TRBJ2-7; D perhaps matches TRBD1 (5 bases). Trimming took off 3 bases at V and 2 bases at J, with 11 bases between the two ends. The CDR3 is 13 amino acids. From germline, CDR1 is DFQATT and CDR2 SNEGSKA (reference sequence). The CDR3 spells CSASGANPYEQYF. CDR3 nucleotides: TGCAGTGCTAGTGGGGCGAACCCCTACGAGCAGTACTTC.

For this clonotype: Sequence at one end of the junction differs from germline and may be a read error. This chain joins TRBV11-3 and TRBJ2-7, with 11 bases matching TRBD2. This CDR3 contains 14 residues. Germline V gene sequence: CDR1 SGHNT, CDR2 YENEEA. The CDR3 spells CAGSPSGRSYEQYF. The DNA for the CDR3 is TGTGCCGGCAGCCCTAGCGGGAGGTCCTACGAGCAGTACTTC.

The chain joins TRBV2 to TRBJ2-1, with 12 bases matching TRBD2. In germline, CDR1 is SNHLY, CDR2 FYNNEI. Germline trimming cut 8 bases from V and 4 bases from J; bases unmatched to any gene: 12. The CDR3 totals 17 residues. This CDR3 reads CASCGGLTSGSYNEQFF. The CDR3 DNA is TGTGCCAGCTGCGGCGGACTGACTAGCGGGAGTTACAATGAGCAGTTCTTC. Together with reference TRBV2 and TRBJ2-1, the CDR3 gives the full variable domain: EPEVTQTPSHQVTQMGQEVILRCVPISNHLYFYWYRQILGQKVEFLVSFYNNEISEKSEIFDDQFSVERPDGSNFTLKIRSTKLEDSAMYFCASCGGLTSGSYNEQFFGPGTRLTVL.

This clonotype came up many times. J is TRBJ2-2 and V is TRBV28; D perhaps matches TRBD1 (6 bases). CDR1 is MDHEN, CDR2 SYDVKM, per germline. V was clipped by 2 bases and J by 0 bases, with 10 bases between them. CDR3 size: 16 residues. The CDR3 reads CASSLTWGPNTGELFF. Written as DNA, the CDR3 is TGTGCCAGCAGTTTAACATGGGGGCCGAACACCGGGGAGCTGTTTTTT.

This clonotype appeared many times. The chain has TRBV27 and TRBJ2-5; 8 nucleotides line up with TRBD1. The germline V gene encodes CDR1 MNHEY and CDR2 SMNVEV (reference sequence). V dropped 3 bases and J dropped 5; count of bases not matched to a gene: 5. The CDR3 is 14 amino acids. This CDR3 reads CASSFQGADETQYF. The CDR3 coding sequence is TGTGCCAGCAGTTTCCAGGGGGCCGATGAGACCCAGTACTTC.